Presented here are 25 T cell receptor beta chains from one specimen sequenced in a study of blood T cell repertoires in COVID-19. The table came from immunoSEQ multiplex PCR; TCRdb's copy has only in-frame clones and leaves some out. Among 230,000 or so clones listed, around four fifths were seen once. The sample consisted of peripheral blood. These receptors came from a man in his forties or fifties with active or convalescent COVID-19.

The rearrangement links TRBV6-5 to TRBJ1-4; D is unclear. This CDR3 spans 15 amino acids. Germline loops: CDR1 MNHEY, CDR2 SVGAGI. Trimming left V 6 bases short and J 3 bases short, with 14 bases between. DNA of the CDR3: TGTGCCAGCAGGTCCAAACCACCAGCTAATGAAAAACTGTTTTTT. Encoded protein: CASRSKPPANEKLFF.

This chain links TRBV28 with TRBJ1-1; 7 positions agree with TRBD1. This CDR3 comprises 15 residues. With V trimmed by 5 bases and J by 3 bases, 9 bases remained unmatched. Germline CDR1 reads MDHEN; CDR2 reads SYDVKM. As DNA, the CDR3 is TGTGCCAGCAGTCCCGTGACAGGGACGTACACTGAAGCTTTCTTT. It is translated as CASSPVTGTYTEAFF.

This clone was found once. This chain links TRBV4-3 with TRBJ2-7, with a tentative D call TRBD1 (6 bases). Trimming cost V 0 bases and J 2 bases, with 14 bases left between them. The CDR3 has 16 amino acids. Germline loops: CDR1 LGHNA, CDR2 YSLEER. This chain's CDR3 is CASSQESPGVAYEQYF. CDR3 DNA sequence: TGCGCCAGCAGCCAAGAAAGCCCAGGGGTAGCCTACGAGCAGTACTTC.

This chain joins TRBV7-2 and TRBJ1-1; TRBD1 might be the D (6 bases). V shed 6 bases and J shed 10 bases, with 15 bases lying between them. Germline lookup yields CDR1 SGHTA and CDR2 FQGNSA. The CDR3 loop spans 12 amino acids. CDR3 coding DNA: TGTGCCAGCAGTTCCCTTCGGGGGGCAGCTTTCTTT. Its translation: CASSSLRGAAFF.

This clone was picked up one time. This chain joins TRBV10-2 and TRBJ2-7; the match to TRBD2 covers 14 bases. CDR1 WSHSY and CDR2 SAAADI come from the germline V gene. V gave up 7 bases and J gave up 3 bases; unmatched junction bases: 8. The CDR3 extends over 16 amino acids. The DNA of the CDR3 is TGCGCCAGCAAGAATACCGGGACTAGCGGGAGCTACGAGCAGTACTTC. Translating it yields CASKNTGTSGSYEQYF.

This chain connects TRBV28 to TRBJ1-2; D gene uncertain. Trimming took 4 bases from V and 8 from J, leaving 8 bases between them. From germline, CDR1 is MDHEN and CDR2 SYDVKM. The CDR3 sequence is 11 residues long. The CDR3 sequence is CASSSSRGYTF. The CDR3 DNA reads as TGTGCCAGCAGTTCCTCTCGGGGCTACACCTTC.

The chain uses TRBV2 and TRBJ2-5, with 11 positions matching TRBD2. The CDR3 totals 14 residues. The germline V gene encodes CDR1 SNHLY and CDR2 FYNNEI. J was trimmed by 3 bases and V by 8 bases; bases with no gene match: 5. This CDR3 reads CASSLGLAEETQYF. The CDR3, as DNA: TGTGCCAGCTCCCTGGGACTAGCGGAAGAGACCCAGTACTTC.

The rearrangement uses TRBV6-5 and TRBJ1-1, with 8 bases aligning to TRBD1. The germline V gene has CDR1 MNHEY and CDR2 SVGAGI. The CDR3 is made up of 14 amino acids. V trimming: 6 bases; J trimming: 4 bases; junction bases outside the gene matches: 7. The CDR3 bases are TGTGCCAGCAGGGGGGGAGACAGGGGCACTGAAGCTTTCTTT. It translates to CASRGGDRGTEAFF.

This clone was recorded once. In DNA, the CDR3 is TGCAGCGTGAGAAACACAGGGAGGGAAGAGACCCAGTACTTC. Translating it yields CSVRNTGREETQYF. The rearrangement uses TRBV29-1 and TRBJ2-5; D might be TRBD2 (7 bases). This CDR3 comprises 14 residues. The ends were cut back, 6 bases at V and 3 bases at J, with 17 bases in the middle. Germline CDR1 SQVTM, CDR2 ANQGSEA.

The chain uses TRBV5-1 and TRBJ2-3, with D tentatively TRBD2 (6 bases). The V end was cut by 4 bases, the J end by 0 bases, with 12 bases between. The CDR3 spans 15 residues. Germline assignment: CDR1 SGHRS and CDR2 YFSETQ. CDR3 DNA sequence: TGCGCCAGCAGCCCGGGACTCTCTAGCACAGATACGCAGTATTTT. Translating it yields CASSPGLSSTDTQYF.

The rearrangement links TRBV7-2 to TRBJ2-3; TRBD2 matches 8 bases. Germline V gene sequence: CDR1 SGHTA, CDR2 FQGNSA. CDR3 length: 15 amino acids. V trimming: 3 bases; J trimming: 2 bases; junction bases outside the gene matches: 4. The CDR3: CASSFGGGNTDTQYF. CDR3 in DNA: TGTGCCAGCAGCTTTGGCGGGGGGAACACAGATACGCAGTATTTT.

The chain recombines TRBV5-1 with TRBJ2-7; 7 nucleotides align to TRBD2. The CDR3 covers 14 residues. The V gene end was trimmed by 3 bases and the J gene end by 0 bases; junction bases not matched to a gene: 3. The germline gives CDR1 SGHRS, CDR2 YFSETQ. This CDR3 reads CASSSRLASYEQYF. The CDR3, as DNA: TGCGCCAGCAGCTCGAGACTAGCCTCCTACGAGCAGTACTTC.

This chain links TRBV2 with TRBJ2-3; 15 bases match TRBD2. This CDR3 contains 15 residues. Per germline, CDR1 SNHLY and CDR2 FYNNEI. Trimming took 10 bases from V and 4 from J; bases not matched to a gene: 6. CDR3 amino acids: CATAGLAGGPDTQYF. Here the CDR3 DNA reads TGTGCCACCGCCGGACTAGCGGGAGGGCCAGATACGCAGTATTTT. Together with reference TRBV2 and TRBJ2-3, the CDR3 gives the full variable domain: EPEVTQTPSHQVTQMGQEVILRCVPISNHLYFYWYRQILGQKVEFLVSFYNNEISEKSEIFDDQFSVERPDGSNFTLKIRSTKLEDSAMYFCATAGLAGGPDTQYFGPGTRLTVL.

This chain connects TRBV24-1 to TRBJ2-5; tentative D call: TRBD2 (5 bases). Germline lookup yields CDR1 KGHDR and CDR2 SFDVKD. The CDR3 covers 17 residues. V lost 4 bases and J 4 bases, leaving 21 bases between the germline ends. The CDR3 is CATSDPKPMGRVETQYF. CDR3 sequence (DNA): TGTGCCACCAGTGACCCAAAACCGATGGGGAGAGTAGAGACCCAGTACTTC.

Here the CDR3 reads CASSLGQGAGEQFF. Here the CDR3 DNA reads TGTGCCAGCAGTTTAGGACAGGGGGCAGGTGAGCAGTTCTTC. J is TRBJ2-1 and V is TRBV28; 11 bases are shared with TRBD1. The germline CDR1 and CDR2 sequences are MDHEN and SYDVKM. Trimming removed 2 bases from V and 9 bases from J; junction bases left unmatched: 3. CDR3 length equals 14 residues.

The rearrangement joins TRBV6-2 or TRBV6-3 to TRBJ2-3; possibly TRBD1 for D (5 bases). With 0 bases removed from V and 7 bases from J, the gap between germline ends came to 11 bases. The CDR3 length is 14 residues. Germline V CDR1 and CDR2: MNHEY, SVGEGT. The CDR3 sequence is CASSYSFQGYTQYF. The CDR3 nucleotides are TGTGCCAGCAGTTACTCGTTCCAGGGCTATACGCAGTATTTT.

This sequence joins TRBV5-8 and TRBJ1-1; D may be TRBD1 (5 bases). Per the germline V gene, CDR1 is SGHTS and CDR2 is YDEGEE. The CDR3 covers 14 residues. Between the trimmed V and J ends, which lost 4 bases and 5 bases, there was a span of 15 bases. CDR3 loop: CASSPGVGGTEAFF. The CDR3 DNA reads TGTGCCAGCAGCCCGGGGGTTGGTGGAACTGAAGCTTTCTTT.

DNA for the CDR3: TGTGCCAGCAGCCAAGATCCCGGGACTTTTTACGAGCAGTACTTC. Amino acid sequence: CASSQDPGTFYEQYF. This sequence joins TRBV3-1 (or the pseudogene TRBV3-2) and TRBJ2-7; D possibly corresponds to TRBD2 (6 bases). Trimming removed 0 bases at V and 4 bases at J, with 13 bases between. This CDR3 has 15 amino acids. Germline loops: CDR1 LGHDT, CDR2 YNNKEL (reference sequence).

This CDR3 is CASSRRTGETYEQYF. In nucleotides, the CDR3 is TGTGCCAGCAGCCGTCGGACAGGGGAGACCTACGAGCAGTACTTC. V is TRBV3-1 (or the pseudogene TRBV3-2) and J is TRBJ2-7, with 9 bases that match TRBD1. Germline trimming cut 4 bases from V and 2 bases from J; bases unmatched to any gene: 6. The CDR3 sequence is 15 residues long. The V gene's germline CDR1 is LGHDT and CDR2 YNNKEL (reference sequence).

The V call is TRBV2, the J call TRBJ1-1; D remains unclear. V was pared by 8 bases and J by 3 bases, with 13 bases between. This CDR3 is 13 amino acids long. Germline CDR1 SNHLY, CDR2 FYNNEI. In DNA form, the CDR3 reads TGTGCCAGCTTGCGAGCTGTGGACACTGAAGCTTTCTTT. Residues: CASLRAVDTEAFF.

This clone was seen only once. V gene TRBV5-1 combines with J gene TRBJ2-7; 8 positions match TRBD1. CDR1 SGHRS and CDR2 YFSETQ come from the germline V gene. CDR3 length: 13 amino acids. V dropped 2 bases and J dropped 6; count of bases not matched to a gene: 4. CDR3 bases: TGCGCCAGCAGCTTTCAGGGGGCGGCCGAGCAGTACTTC. Translation gives CASSFQGAAEQYF.

The chain joins TRBV11-3 to TRBJ2-5; D unresolved. The CDR3 runs to 14 residues. Germline-derived CDR1 and CDR2 are SGHNT and YENEEA. Trimming left V 5 bases short and J 7 bases short, with 17 bases between. DNA for the CDR3: TGTGCCAGCAGCCCGATGAACCCCGAGGCGACCCAGTACTTC. Its translation: CASSPMNPEATQYF.

This rearrangement joins TRBV6-1 to TRBJ1-3; 7 bases map to TRBD1. The CDR3 extends over 16 amino acids. Per germline, CDR1 MNHNS and CDR2 SASEGT. V trimming: 4 bases; J trimming: 0 bases; junction bases outside the gene matches: 6. CDR3 residues: CASSGGTARSGNTIYF. The DNA for the CDR3 is TGTGCCAGCAGTGGAGGGACAGCGCGCTCTGGAAACACCATATATTTT.

This clone has a handful of counts. The chain recombines TRBV6-1 with TRBJ2-7; 9 nucleotides match TRBD1. The length of the CDR3 is 17 residues. Trimming took 1 base from V and 3 from J; bases not matched to a gene: 10. CDR1 and CDR2 from the germline V gene are MNHNS and SASEGT. Written as DNA, the CDR3 is TGTGCCAGCAGTGAAGGGGTAGGGACAGGGCATGGCTACGAGCAGTACTTC. Its translation: CASSEGVGTGHGYEQYF.

The gene calls are TRBV27 and TRBJ2-2; tentatively, D is TRBD2 (5 bases). Trimming took off 6 bases at V and 4 bases at J, with 21 bases between the two ends. CDR1 is MNHEY, CDR2 SMNVEV, per germline (reference sequence). The CDR3 length is 17 residues. This CDR3 is CASSHPPGSAGTGELFF. DNA of the CDR3: TGTGCCAGCAGCCACCCCCCAGGTAGCGCGGGCACCGGGGAGCTGTTTTTT.